These 19 T cell receptor beta chains were all obtained from the same sample, sequenced in a study of T-cell memory formation after mild COVID-19. One entry per CDR3 protein, called by TCRdb with MiXCR from the 5' RACE reads. The profile shows 90,000 to 130,000 distinct CDR3 sequences, roughly a sixth of them singletons. Sequenced: PBMCs or a T cell subset sorted from them (not recorded which). The receptors come from a man younger than 30 who had mild COVID-19 (a few samples of this study predate the infection). Cell type and time point are not known.

The chain carries TRBV7-2 and TRBJ2-1; no definite D call. CDR1 SGHTA and CDR2 FQGNSA come from the germline V gene. CDR3 size: 13 residues. V shed 2 bases and J shed 13 bases, with 15 bases lying between them. The CDR3 here is CASSLNAANSQFF. The CDR3 region has the DNA TGTGCCAGCAGCTTAAATGCGGCCAATTCCCAGTTCTTC.

This chain connects TRBV15 to TRBJ2-5; D is perhaps TRBD2 (6 bases). Germline values: CDR1 LNHNV, CDR2 YYDKDF (reference sequence). The CDR3 is made up of 15 amino acids. The V gene lost 3 bases and the J gene lost 4 bases, with 15 bases spanning the gap. CDR3 in amino acids: CATSSGFGTGETQYF. CDR3 coding DNA: TGTGCCACCAGCAGCGGCTTCGGGACTGGAGAGACCCAGTACTTC.

The V and J genes are TRBV4-3 and TRBJ1-2, with D perhaps TRBD1 (6 bases). Trimming took 2 bases from V and 5 from J, leaving 12 bases between them. The CDR3 length is 14 residues. In germline, CDR1 is LGHNA, CDR2 YSLEER. This CDR3 is CASSQRDKGYGYTF. DNA for the CDR3: TGCGCCAGCAGCCAAAGGGACAAAGGGTATGGCTACACCTTC.

The V gene is TRBV5-1, the J gene TRBJ2-5; no firm D call. The CDR3 runs 14 residues. Trimming took 1 base from V and 5 from J, leaving 12 bases between them. Germline assignment: CDR1 SGHRS and CDR2 YFSETQ. The DNA of the CDR3 is TGCGCCAGCAGCTTGTATGGGGTAGGGGAGACCCAGTACTTC. Translating gives CASSLYGVGETQYF. The whole variable domain, filled in from reference TRBV5-1 and TRBJ2-5, reads KAGVTQTPRYLIKTRGQQVTLSCSPISGHRSVSWYQQTPGQGLQFLFEYFSETQRNKGNFPGRFSGRQFSNSRSEMNVSTLELGDSALYLCASSLYGVGETQYFGPGTRLLVL.

This clonotype was recorded a few times. The CDR3 DNA sequence: TGTGCCAGCAAGCTTAGCAGGGGATCCCTCTACGAGCAGTACTTC. Translation: CASKLSRGSLYEQYF. The chain recombines TRBV7-2 with TRBJ2-7; weak D call: TRBD1 (6 bases). Trimming removed 7 bases from V and 3 bases from J, with 19 bases in between. Germline V CDR1 and CDR2: SGHTA, FQGNSA. This CDR3 is built from 15 residues.

This chain links TRBV15 with TRBJ2-5; D is perhaps TRBD2 (5 bases). The CDR3 runs to 14 residues. V was shortened by 5 bases and J by 4 bases, with 14 bases between the two germline ends. The germline CDR1 and CDR2 sequences are LNHNV and YYDKDF (reference sequence). The CDR3 DNA is TGTGCCACCAGCGGACCCGGGCGGGTAGAGACCCAGTACTTC. This encodes CATSGPGRVETQYF.

This clonotype was seen repeatedly, ten times or more. The chain has TRBV12-3 or TRBV12-4 and TRBJ2-3; TRBD1 matches 9 bases. Germline trimming cut 3 bases from V and 10 bases from J; bases unmatched to any gene: 8. The CDR3 loop spans 14 amino acids. CDR3 region: CASSLTGQGVSQYF. CDR3 bases: TGTGCCAGCAGTTTGACGGGACAGGGTGTTTCGCAGTATTTT.

This clonotype was seen at least ten times. The V call is TRBV7-2, the J call TRBJ2-3; possibly TRBD2 for D (5 bases). CDR1 SGHTA and CDR2 FQGNSA come from the germline V gene. Trimming took 2 bases from V and 2 from J, leaving 17 bases between them. This CDR3 spans 17 amino acids. CDR3 region: CASSLFASAASTDTQYF. Written as DNA, the CDR3 is TGTGCCAGCAGCTTATTTGCTTCAGCGGCCTCCACAGATACGCAGTATTTT.

This clonotype was recorded a few times. The chain links TRBV5-1 to TRBJ2-5; 7 positions match TRBD2. Trimming at V came to 4 bases and at J to 4 bases, leaving 10 bases not matched to a gene. Per the germline V gene, CDR1 is SGHRS and CDR2 is YFSETQ. The CDR3 is made up of 15 amino acids. This CDR3 is CASSRAGRGSETQYF. The CDR3 region has the DNA TGCGCCAGCAGCAGAGCGGGGAGGGGTTCAGAGACCCAGTACTTC.

The chain joins TRBV5-1 to TRBJ2-1; no firm D call. The CDR3 is 15 amino acids. V lost 2 bases to trimming and J lost 0 bases, with 9 bases between them. CDR1 and CDR2 from the germline V gene are SGHRS and YFSETQ. This chain's CDR3 is CASSFYPSSYNEQFF. CDR3 bases: TGCGCCAGCAGCTTTTACCCTAGCTCCTACAATGAGCAGTTCTTC.

V and J are TRBV5-6 and TRBJ2-1; D call uncertain. The length of the CDR3 is 13 residues. V was trimmed by 0 bases and J by 6 bases, leaving 7 bases between them. CDR1 is SGHDT and CDR2 is YYEEEE in the germline V gene. The CDR3 region is CASSLVRGNEQFF. The CDR3 DNA sequence: TGTGCCAGCAGCTTGGTCAGAGGCAATGAGCAGTTCTTC. The entire variable domain, with the rest obtained from reference TRBV5-6 and TRBJ2-1, is as follows: DAGVTQSPTHLIKTRGQQVTLRCSPKSGHDTVSWYQQALGQGPQFIFQYYEEEERQRGNFPDRFSGHQFPNYSSELNVNALLLGDSALYLCASSLVRGNEQFFGPGTRLTVL.

This clonotype has only a few counts. The chain combines TRBV6-5 with TRBJ1-5; 8 bases map to TRBD1. Germline V gives CDR1 MNHEY, CDR2 SVGAGI. V lost 2 bases to trimming and J lost 12 bases; unmatched junction nucleotides: 6. The CDR3 has 13 amino acids. The CDR3 DNA follows: TGTGCCAGCAGTTACCTACGACAGGGGAACCAGCATTTT. This encodes CASSYLRQGNQHF.

This clonotype was picked up a small number of times. The rearrangement links TRBV12-3 or TRBV12-4 to TRBJ2-7; 9 nucleotides line up with TRBD2. This CDR3 comprises 16 residues. The junction had 17 bases not matched to a gene; V was cut back by 11 bases and J by 3 bases. The CDR3: CAWKGTSHLPDYEQYF. CDR3 DNA sequence: TGTGCCTGGAAGGGGACTAGCCATCTCCCAGACTACGAGCAGTACTTC.

This clonotype was seen only a few times. The chain employs TRBV7-9 and TRBJ1-1, with D possibly matching TRBD1 (6 bases). CDR1 and CDR2 (germline): SEHNR, FQNEAQ (reference sequence). Trimming pared 0 bases from V and 3 bases from J, leaving 17 bases between. This CDR3 region has 17 residues. This CDR3 is CASSLARGGFGDTEAFF. For the CDR3, the DNA is TGTGCCAGCAGCTTAGCAAGGGGGGGGTTTGGTGACACTGAAGCTTTCTTT.

This clonotype was detected only a few times. The V call is TRBV4-2, the J call TRBJ2-5; the match to TRBD2 covers 9 bases. The CDR3 extends over 17 amino acids. From germline, CDR1 is LGHNA and CDR2 YNFKEQ. The V segment lost 0 bases and the J segment 6 bases; nucleotides outside the gene matches: 11. The CDR3 DNA sequence: TGTGCCAGCAGCCAAGATCCGCGGGGGGGCACTCTGAAGACCCAGTACTTC. As protein: CASSQDPRGGTLKTQYF.

This clonotype has just a few counts. This chain's CDR3 is CSAIDRKNYGYTF. The CDR3 nucleotides are TGCAGTGCTATCGACAGGAAGAACTATGGCTACACCTTC. The gene calls are TRBV20-1 and TRBJ1-2; D may be TRBD1 (6 bases). The V gene's germline CDR1 is DFQATT and CDR2 SNEGSKA (reference sequence). Trimming left V 4 bases short and J 2 bases short, with 11 bases between. The length of the CDR3 is 13 residues.

The chain couples TRBV5-1 to TRBJ2-2; D possibly corresponds to TRBD2 (6 bases). Germline values: CDR1 SGHRS, CDR2 YFSETQ. The length of the CDR3 is 16 residues. Deletions cut 0 bases from V and 4 bases from J, with 13 bases between. DNA of the CDR3: TGCGCCAGCAGCTTGGGGTGGGCGGGGCCCACCGGGGAGCTGTTTTTT. Translating it yields CASSLGWAGPTGELFF.

This clonotype was detected ten times or more. The chain uses TRBV4-2 and TRBJ2-5, with 8 nucleotides matching TRBD1. Germline V gene data show CDR1 as LGHNA and CDR2 as YNFKEQ. CDR3 length: 15 amino acids. Germline trimming cut 0 bases from V and 7 bases from J; bases unmatched to any gene: 7. The CDR3 spells CASSQDTGQGGTQYF. CDR3 nucleotides: TGTGCCAGCAGCCAAGATACTGGACAGGGTGGGACCCAGTACTTC.

The chain uses TRBV29-1 and TRBJ1-1; 10 bases map to TRBD1. Trimming removed 7 bases from V and 3 bases from J; junction bases left unmatched: 5. Per the germline V gene, CDR1 is SQVTM and CDR2 is ANQGSEA. CDR3 length: 13 amino acids. The CDR3 loop reads CSAWTGGDTEAFF. The CDR3 nucleotides read TGCAGCGCTTGGACAGGGGGGGACACTGAAGCTTTCTTT.